This T cell receptor beta chain was identified during a study of blood T cell repertoires in COVID-19. This clone has a single count. The junction differs from germline at one of its ends, possibly a read error. Clones were sequenced by immunoSEQ multiplex PCR, and TCRdb holds only the in-frame ones, with some missing. Of around 250,000 clones listed, roughly four fifths were seen once; the top ten hold roughly 3.6%. All recovered Cohort 3 donors got two negative PCRs, got clearance, or saw symptom resolution. The CDR3 has 12 amino acids. CDR1 and CDR2 from the germline V gene are LNHDA and SQIVND (reference sequence).

The chain carries TRBV19 and TRBJ1-2; 7 positions match TRBD1. The sequencing sample was made of PBMCs or T cells enriched from blood (not recorded which). The receptor's source is a man in his forties or fifties who had recovered from COVID-19. Here the CDR3 reads CASTTGNSGYTF. DNA for the CDR3: TGTGCCAGTACGACAGGGAACTCTGGCTACACCTTC.